The entry that follows covers one TCR beta chain sequence. This sample is part of a study of blood T cell repertoires in COVID-19. Study-level background: The samples span acute and convalescent COVID-19 from the United States, Italy and Spain.

Per the original methods: Estimates of nucleated cell counts were drawn from the amplification of reference gene primers. Repertoires were generated with immunoSEQ multiplex PCR, while TCRdb's copy carries only in-frame clones and drops some. V, J and clone size are taken as reported in that table, and D and trimming were inferred from the DNA itself. The repertoire holds roughly 200,000 clones, about nine tenths seen once, with approximately 2.4% in the top ten. CDR1 LNHDA and CDR2 SQIVND come from the germline V gene (reference sequence). There are 14 residues in the CDR3. Trimming shortened V by 3 bases and J by 1 base, and 10 bases separated the two germline ends. In assigning cohorts, the study relied on participant-reported clinical history. Two consecutive negative NP/OP PCR tests, clearance, or resolved symptoms defined Cohort 3 recovery.

Sequenced sample: PBMCs or T cells enriched from blood (not recorded which). The chain employs TRBV19 and TRBJ2-7; D call uncertain. The clonotype originates from a woman aged 30 to 39 who had recovered from COVID-19. As DNA, the CDR3 is TGTGCCAGTAGTATCGGAGACGGATCCTACGAGCAGTACTTC. As protein: CASSIGDGSYEQYF.